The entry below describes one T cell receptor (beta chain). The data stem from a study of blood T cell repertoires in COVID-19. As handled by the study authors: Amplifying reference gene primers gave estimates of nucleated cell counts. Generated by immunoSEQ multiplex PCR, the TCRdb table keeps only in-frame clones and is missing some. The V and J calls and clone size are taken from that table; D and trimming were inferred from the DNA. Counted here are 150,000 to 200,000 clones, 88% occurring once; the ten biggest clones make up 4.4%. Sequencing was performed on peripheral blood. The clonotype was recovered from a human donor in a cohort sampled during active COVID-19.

CDR3 DNA: TGTGCCTGGAGTGCGGGAGCCTACGAGCAGTACTTC. Translated, it gives CAWSAGAYEQYF. The chain links TRBV30 to TRBJ2-7; a weak D match, TRBD2 (6 bases). Germline V CDR1 and CDR2: GTSNPN, SVGIG (reference sequence). This CDR3 has 12 residues. V dropped 1 base and J dropped 2 bases, with 6 bases sitting between them.